A single sample gave rise to the 10 T cell receptor beta chains below, sequenced in a study of memory CD4+ T cells and cytomegalovirus serostatus. Clones were sequenced by immunoSEQ multiplex PCR, and TCRdb holds only the in-frame ones, with some missing. The sample has some 57,000 clones; 65% to 80% are singletons. The sort gate was single viable CD3+CD4+CD8-CD45RO+ cells for memory CD4+ T cells. The sequencing input was memory CD4+ T cells from blood. These TCRs come from an adult in good health and CMV-seronegative.

The rearrangement joins TRBV2 to TRBJ2-7, with D tentatively TRBD2 (5 bases). The V end was cut by 3 bases, the J end by 2 bases, with 14 bases between. The germline CDR1 and CDR2 sequences are SNHLY and FYNNEI. This CDR3 is 15 amino acids long. In DNA, the CDR3 is TGTGCCAGCAGTGACGAGCTACGGACTGCCTACGAGCAGTACTTC. This codes for CASSDELRTAYEQYF.

The CDR3 DNA follows: TGTGCCAGCAGCTTAAACCCGGGACAGGGGATGGCCGGGGAGCTGTTTTTT. As protein: CASSLNPGQGMAGELFF. The chain combines TRBV7-6 with TRBJ2-2; 10 nucleotides line up with TRBD1. This CDR3 is 17 amino acids long. Germline V gene data show CDR1 as SGHVS and CDR2 as FNYEAQ. V dropped 2 bases and J dropped 6; count of bases not matched to a gene: 9.

The chain has TRBV18 and TRBJ2-6; 9 bases are a match to TRBD1. V lost 5 bases to trimming and J lost 0 bases; unmatched junction nucleotides: 5. Germline CDR1 is KGHSH and CDR2 is LQKENI. The length of the CDR3 is 17 residues. The CDR3 DNA is TGTGCCAGCTCAGGGGGACAGGGATCCTCTGGGGCCAACGTCCTGACTTTC. This codes for CASSGGQGSSGANVLTF.

The rearrangement joins TRBV10-3 to TRBJ2-7; TRBD1 agrees at 8 bases. CDR3 length: 14 residues. Germline CDR1 is ENHRY and CDR2 is SYGVKD. V gave up 2 bases and J gave up 2 bases; unmatched junction bases: 2. The CDR3 region has the DNA TGTGCCATCAGTGAGACGGGACAGGCCTACGAGCAGTACTTC. Its translation is CAISETGQAYEQYF.

The chain uses TRBV7-2 and TRBJ2-3, with 7 bases fitting TRBD2. The CDR3 has 14 amino acids. Germline CDR1 SGHTA, CDR2 FQGNSA. V was clipped by 10 bases and J by 5 bases; unmatched bases: 12. Here the CDR3 reads CATRPGWGGDTQYF. The CDR3 DNA follows: TGTGCCACAAGGCCTGGATGGGGGGGAGATACGCAGTATTTT.

The chain is built from TRBV7-3 and TRBJ2-3; a possible D gene is TRBD2 (6 bases). This CDR3 region has 15 residues. The ends were cut back, 3 bases at V and 7 bases at J, with 17 bases in the middle. CDR1 SGHTA and CDR2 FQGTGA come from the germline V gene. The CDR3 nucleotides read TGTGCCAGCAGCTTGAGGAGGGGAGAGCGTAATACGCAGTATTTT. Protein: CASSLRRGERNTQYF.

The count of this clone is one. The chain couples TRBV21-1 to TRBJ1-5. TRBV21-1 is labeled a pseudogene. The CDR3 consists of 15 residues. CDR3 loop: CASRPPGLINQPQHF. The CDR3 nucleotides read TGTGCCAGCAGACCGCCGGGACTTATAAATCAGCCCCAGCATTTT.

V is TRBV19 and J is TRBJ1-2; D uncertain. V lost 1 base to trimming and J lost 8 bases, with 14 bases between them. The V gene's germline CDR1 is LNHDA and CDR2 SQIVND (reference sequence). This CDR3 contains 14 residues. CDR3 nucleotide sequence: TGTGCCAGTAGTATAGCGACGGACCGCGGGGGCTACACCTTC. It translates to CASSIATDRGGYTF. The full variable domain, completed using reference TRBV19 and TRBJ1-2, is DGGITQSPKYLFRKEGQNVTLSCEQNLNHDAMYWYRQDPGQGLRLIYYSQIVNDFQKGDIAEGYSVSREKKESFPLTVTSAQKNPTAFYLCASSIATDRGGYTFGSGTRLTVV.

Regarding this clone: This sample also contains other DNA sequences that code for the same CDR3. CDR3: CASSANIGDNQPQHF. In DNA form, the CDR3 reads TGTGCCAGTTCGGCCAATATAGGGGATAATCAGCCCCAGCATTTT. The chain uses TRBV18 and TRBJ1-5, with D tentatively TRBD1 (5 bases). V was cut by 9 bases and J by 4 bases, with 19 bases left in between. The CDR3 runs to 15 residues. Germline V gene data show CDR1 as KGHSH and CDR2 as LQKENI.

The table lists this clone with a few counts. CDR3 sequence reads: CASSRTENTGELFF. As DNA, the CDR3 is TGTGCCAGCAGCAGGACAGAGAACACCGGGGAGCTGTTTTTT. The V and J genes are TRBV7-6 and TRBJ2-2, with a weak D call TRBD1 (6 bases). V was trimmed by 5 bases and J by 1 base, leaving 8 bases between them. This CDR3 contains 14 residues. Germline assignment: CDR1 SGHVS and CDR2 FNYEAQ.